The 21 T cell receptor beta chains below were found in one sample sequenced in a study of chemoradiotherapy in HPV16-positive cancers. Produced via immunoSEQ multiplex PCR; TCRdb's table is partial and in-frame only. The table lists 30,000 to 35,000 clones, roughly nine tenths of them singletons. This specimen consisted of blood, obtained from a patient who underwent chemoradiotherapy. These receptors originate from a human donor with HPV-associated anogenital cancer.

The gene calls are TRBV2 and TRBJ2-1, with TRBD2 matching 15 bases. Germline assignment: CDR1 SNHLY and CDR2 FYNNEI. V lost 3 bases, J lost 6 bases, and 3 bases stayed unmatched. The CDR3 spans 16 residues. In DNA, the CDR3 is TGTGCCAGCAGTGAGGGACTAGCGGGAGGTTCCAATGAGCAGTTCTTC. Translation gives CASSEGLAGGSNEQFF.

The V and J genes are TRBV19 and TRBJ2-7; D remains ambiguous. CDR3 size: 16 residues. Germline values: CDR1 LNHDA, CDR2 SQIVND (reference sequence). Trimming left V 3 bases short and J 2 bases short, with 17 bases between. The CDR3 nucleotides read TGTGCCAGTAGTATCGGTATCGTGGGTTCACCCTACGAGCAGTACTTC. It encodes CASSIGIVGSPYEQYF.

CDR3 nucleotide sequence: TGCAGCGTTGACGCCCGGGGACTAGCGGGAGGGGAGCAGTTCTTC. It specifies CSVDARGLAGGEQFF. This rearrangement joins TRBV29-1 to TRBJ2-1, with TRBD2 identical over 16 bases. The germline gives CDR1 SQVTM, CDR2 ANQGSEA. The CDR3 has 15 residues. V trimming: 3 bases; J trimming: 10 bases; junction bases outside the gene matches: 6.

The chain has TRBV7-2 and TRBJ1-2; 8 bases fit TRBD1. The CDR3 is made up of 15 amino acids. Germline-derived CDR1 and CDR2 are SGHTA and FQGNSA. V was pared by 1 base and J by 8 bases, with 9 bases of the junction left unmatched. The CDR3 here is CASSLEAAGGRGYTF. As DNA, the CDR3 is TGTGCCAGCAGCTTAGAGGCGGCAGGGGGCAGGGGCTACACCTTC.

V gene TRBV6-1 combines with J gene TRBJ1-2, with D perhaps matching TRBD1 (5 bases). Germline assignment: CDR1 MNHNS and CDR2 SASEGT. This CDR3 contains 15 residues. Trimming took 4 bases from V and 7 from J, leaving 19 bases between them. The CDR3 is CASSGGASPTSGYTF. CDR3 nucleotides: TGTGCCAGCAGTGGCGGGGCCTCCCCTACATCTGGCTACACCTTC.

The genes are TRBV6-6 and TRBJ1-2; TRBD1 matches at 9 bases. Germline assignment: CDR1 MNHNY and CDR2 SVGAGI (reference sequence). This CDR3 comprises 12 residues. V trimming: 6 bases; J trimming: 8 bases; junction bases outside the gene matches: 4. CDR3 in amino acids: CASSGTGWGYTF. CDR3 DNA sequence: TGTGCCAGCAGCGGGACAGGGTGGGGCTACACCTTC.

The chain combines TRBV6-6 with TRBJ1-4, with TRBD1 identical over 7 bases. The CDR3 totals 14 residues. Germline V lookup: CDR1 MNHNY, CDR2 SVGAGI (reference sequence). J gave up 5 bases and V 4 bases, and 4 bases lay outside the gene matches. The CDR3 bases are TGTGCCAGCAGTTTCCAGGGGGGAAATGAAAAACTGTTTTTT. It codes for CASSFQGGNEKLFF.

The chain carries TRBV5-6 and TRBJ1-1; D is ambiguous. V lost 6 bases, J lost 3 bases, and 15 bases lay in between. This CDR3 comprises 14 residues. Germline V gene sequence: CDR1 SGHDT, CDR2 YYEEEE. The CDR3 spells CASTLEGRHTEAFF. The CDR3 DNA sequence: TGTGCCAGCACCCTGGAGGGTCGGCACACTGAAGCTTTCTTT.

In this sample, this clone turned up a few times. V gene TRBV19 combines with J gene TRBJ1-1; TRBD1 might be the D (5 bases). CDR3 length: 13 residues. The germline gives CDR1 LNHDA, CDR2 SQIVND (reference sequence). Trimming took off 5 bases at V and 4 bases at J, with 11 bases between the two ends. CDR3 protein: CASSFEGSTEAFF. The DNA for the CDR3 is TGTGCCAGTAGTTTCGAGGGGTCCACTGAAGCTTTCTTT.

The J gene is TRBJ2-3, the V gene TRBV7-8, with no clear D. The germline gives CDR1 SGHVS, CDR2 FQNEAQ. V was clipped by 1 base and J by 0 bases, with 5 bases between them. The CDR3 contains 14 residues. The CDR3 DNA reads as TGTGCCAGCAGCTTAGGACTTAGCACAGATACGCAGTATTTT. As protein: CASSLGLSTDTQYF.

The rearrangement uses TRBV6-5 and TRBJ1-5; D may be TRBD1 (5 bases). Germline assignment: CDR1 MNHEY and CDR2 SVGAGI. The CDR3 loop spans 11 amino acids. Trimming left V 6 bases short and J 8 bases short, with 8 bases between. The CDR3 coding sequence is TGTGCCAGCAGCCGAGGGGAGCCCCAGCATTTT. Its protein product is CASSRGEPQHF.

J is TRBJ2-3 and V is TRBV10-1; 9 bases are a match to TRBD1. Germline loops: CDR1 WNHNN, CDR2 SYGVQD (reference sequence). Unmatched junction bases numbered 8, after V lost 3 bases and J lost 4 bases. The CDR3 sequence is 16 residues long. The CDR3 DNA follows: TGCGCCAGCAGTGACCCCCGACAGGGGGTCTCAGATACGCAGTATTTT. This gives the protein CASSDPRQGVSDTQYF.

The rearrangement links TRBV7-2 to TRBJ2-3; 7 bases align to TRBD2. CDR1 and CDR2 (germline): SGHTA, FQGNSA. This CDR3 has 15 residues. Trimming cost V 7 bases and J 7 bases; bases outside gene matches: 14. Here the CDR3 reads CASTPRASGWNTQYF. CDR3 coding DNA: TGTGCCAGCACCCCGCGGGCTAGCGGATGGAATACGCAGTATTTT.

The chain is built from TRBV29-1 and TRBJ1-1; D possibly corresponds to TRBD1 (5 bases). Trimming pared 4 bases from V and 3 bases from J, leaving 9 bases between. Germline CDR1 SQVTM, CDR2 ANQGSEA. CDR3 length: 12 amino acids. The CDR3 loop reads CSVVGGDTEAFF. CDR3 coding DNA: TGCAGCGTTGTTGGGGGGGACACTGAAGCTTTCTTT.

V and J are TRBV6-5 and TRBJ2-1, with TRBD1 identical over 9 bases. The V and J ends lost 7 bases and 5 bases, in that order; junction bases with no gene match: 6. Germline loops: CDR1 MNHEY, CDR2 SVGAGI. The CDR3 has 14 amino acids. CDR3 in DNA: TGTGCCAGCACCCCGGGACAGGGAGACAATGAGCAGTTCTTC. Its protein product is CASTPGQGDNEQFF.

The gene calls are TRBV28 and TRBJ1-4, with D unclear. CDR1 is MDHEN, CDR2 SYDVKM, per germline. The CDR3 runs to 12 residues. The V end lost 3 bases, the J end lost 7 bases, and 6 bases lay between the germline ends. CDR3 protein: CASSFGPEKLFF. The CDR3, as DNA: TGTGCCAGCAGTTTTGGGCCTGAAAAACTGTTTTTT. The whole variable domain, filled in from reference TRBV28 and TRBJ1-4, reads DVKVTQSSRYLVKRTGEKVFLECVQDMDHENMFWYRQDPGLGLRLIYFSYDVKMKEKGDIPEGYSVSREKKERFSLILESASTNQTSMYLCASSFGPEKLFFGSGTQLSVL.

This chain joins TRBV4-2 and TRBJ1-2; D remains unclear. Germline CDR1 reads LGHNA; CDR2 reads YNFKEQ. The CDR3 loop spans 15 amino acids. The germline V and J ends were trimmed by 0 bases and 5 bases, with 13 bases remaining between them. The CDR3, as DNA: TGTGCCAGCAGCCAAGATACCCGTAGCCCTTATGGCTACACCTTC. Protein sequence: CASSQDTRSPYGYTF.

The CDR3 reads CASGLPIGTGLYYEQYF. The CDR3 DNA sequence: TGTGCTAGTGGTTTGCCAATTGGGACAGGGCTTTACTACGAGCAGTACTTC. This sequence joins TRBV12-5 and TRBJ2-7, with 9 bases identical to TRBD1. Germline loops: CDR1 LGHNT, CDR2 FRNRAP. The CDR3 consists of 17 residues. The J segment lost 3 bases and the V segment lost 2 bases, leaving 11 bases of the junction unmatched.

The genes are TRBV7-3 and TRBJ1-2, with D perhaps TRBD1 (5 bases). CDR3 size: 17 residues. The V end lost 0 bases, the J end lost 5 bases, and 19 bases lay between the germline ends. The germline CDR1 and CDR2 sequences are SGHTA and FQGTGA. Written as DNA, the CDR3 is TGTGCCAGCAGCTTAACTCCGGGGGAGGGCTCACTATATGGCTACACCTTC. Translation gives CASSLTPGEGSLYGYTF.

The chain employs TRBV19 and TRBJ2-2; 9 bases map to TRBD1. The CDR3 sequence is 14 residues long. V lost 5 bases to trimming and J lost 3 bases; unmatched junction nucleotides: 1. In germline, CDR1 is LNHDA, CDR2 SQIVND (reference sequence). The CDR3 DNA reads as TGTGCCAGTAGTGGACAGGGGTACACCGGGGAGCTGTTTTTT. Translation gives CASSGQGYTGELFF.

This chain joins TRBV5-1 and TRBJ1-4; the D gene is possibly TRBD1 (5 bases). The V end was cut by 4 bases, the J end by 5 bases, with 18 bases between. The CDR3 contains 16 residues. CDR1 and CDR2 (germline): SGHRS, YFSETQ. In nucleotides, the CDR3 is TGCGCCAGCAGCCTTCCTGAGGGGACTCTAAATGAAAAACTGTTTTTT. This codes for CASSLPEGTLNEKLFF. Based on the CDR3 plus reference TRBV5-1 and TRBJ1-4, the full variable domain is KAGVTQTPRYLIKTRGQQVTLSCSPISGHRSVSWYQQTPGQGLQFLFEYFSETQRNKGNFPGRFSGRQFSNSRSEMNVSTLELGDSALYLCASSLPEGTLNEKLFFGSGTQLSVL.